The clone carrying this T cell receptor beta chain has more than one count but fewer than ten. Its antigen is still unknown. The data were taken from a study of T cells in Graves' hyperthyroidism and ophthalmopathy. Looked up from germline, CDR1 is SNHLY and CDR2 is FYNNEI. The CDR3 is 14 residues long. The V gene end was trimmed by 5 bases and the J gene end by 2 bases; junction bases not matched to a gene: 1. Amplification of TCR beta CDR3 regions used RNA as the template. In the first-round RT-PCR of the TCR CDR3, the HTBI primer set was used. One entry per CDR3 protein results from TCRdb running MiXCR on the multiplex PCR reads. The sample shows about 350,000 distinct CDR3 sequences, approximately 15% of them seen only once. Study observations and caveats: Most thyroid clonotypes with frequency above 0.001 were detected in blood.

Stability of Graves' hyperthyroidism was defined as absent ophthalmopathy progression within 18 months. The chain carries TRBV2 and TRBJ1-4; 8 positions agree with TRBD1. What was sequenced was blood. This sequence originates from a woman in her thirties with Graves' hyperthyroidism. The CDR3 DNA reads as TGTGCCAGCAGTTACAGGGGGACTAATGAAAAACTGTTTTTT. It yields the protein CASSYRGTNEKLFF.